This T cell receptor (beta chain) was sequenced during a study of TIL therapy for anti-PD-1-resistant metastatic lung cancer. Time point denoted: pre-treatment sample, taken before nivolumab and TIL therapy. Pleural nodules or supraclavicular lymph nodes made up most of the excised metastases sampled. Germline V gene sequence: CDR1 LGHNA, CDR2 YNFKEQ. With 0 bases removed from V and 0 bases from J, the gap between germline ends came to 20 bases. The CDR3 is 19 residues long. The libraries were made with immunoSEQ v3. Libraries were sequenced to roughly 2 million read pairs (survey) or 5-6 million (deep). The data were produced by immunoSEQ multiplex PCR, yet TCRdb's version contains in-frame clones alone and is incomplete. Of approximately 95,000 clones in the sample, roughly 65% were seen once.

The receptor's source is a person between 30 and 79 years old with non-small cell lung cancer. The V gene is TRBV4-2, the J gene TRBJ1-1; no clear D gene. The source was tumor tissue, collected at baseline. The CDR3 nucleotides read TGTGCCAGCAGCCAAGAGTATCTTGACATAACCTCCATGAACACTGAAGCTTTCTTT. Translation gives CASSQEYLDITSMNTEAFF.